One sample yielded the 8 T cell receptor beta chains listed below, sequenced in a study of cytomegalovirus exposure and HLA in healthy donors. Here immunoSEQ multiplex PCR was the method, and the copy in TCRdb shows in-frame clones only, minus some. The sample holds about 160,000 clones, about 90% seen once. Material: PBMCs. Receptors originate from a man younger than 35 in good health and CMV-seropositive.

This chain joins TRBV19 and TRBJ1-2, with D uncertain. The germline gives CDR1 LNHDA, CDR2 SQIVND (reference sequence). V lost 6 bases and J lost 0, with 11 bases in between. The CDR3 consists of 14 residues. The CDR3 bases are TGTGCCAGTAGCTGGGCCGAATCTAACTATGGCTACACCTTC. Protein sequence: CASSWAESNYGYTF.

The chain is built from TRBV20-1 and TRBJ2-4; 7 nucleotides line up with TRBD1. Germline CDR1 reads DFQATT; CDR2 reads SNEGSKA (reference sequence). This CDR3 is 11 amino acids long. V gave up 6 bases and J gave up 9 bases; unmatched junction bases: 5. CDR3 sequence (DNA): TGCAGTGCCCGGACAGGCAGCATTCAGTACTTC. This gives the protein CSARTGSIQYF.

V usage is TRBV14 and J usage is TRBJ1-1; D might be TRBD1 (5 bases). The germline CDR1 and CDR2 sequences are SGHDN and FVKESK. The CDR3 has 14 residues. Trimming took off 4 bases at V and 3 bases at J, with 12 bases between the two ends. CDR3: CASSLPRDYTEAFF. The CDR3 DNA reads as TGTGCCAGCAGCCTCCCCCGGGACTACACTGAAGCTTTCTTT.

V and J are TRBV4-1 and TRBJ2-1; 8 positions match TRBD1. V lost 3 bases to trimming and J lost 5 bases; unmatched junction nucleotides: 0. CDR1 is MGHRA, CDR2 YSYEKL, per germline. The CDR3 sequence is 13 residues long. This CDR3 reads CASSQTGDNEQFF. The CDR3 bases are TGCGCCAGCAGCCAGACAGGGGACAATGAGCAGTTCTTC.

This chain uses TRBV19 with TRBJ1-5, with a weak D call TRBD1 (6 bases). The CDR3 spans 15 residues. Germline V lookup: CDR1 LNHDA, CDR2 SQIVND (reference sequence). The V end lost 7 bases, the J end lost 6 bases, and 19 bases lay between the germline ends. CDR3 residues: CASTPGTRSLQPQHF. CDR3 bases: TGTGCCAGTACCCCTGGGACACGAAGCCTTCAGCCCCAGCATTTT.

This clone was seen a handful of times. The chain combines TRBV4-1 with TRBJ1-3; 7 bases map to TRBD1. Germline values: CDR1 MGHRA, CDR2 YSYEKL. The CDR3 is 17 amino acids. V lost 3 bases to trimming and J lost 2 bases; unmatched junction nucleotides: 10. CDR3 in amino acids: CASSHSIDREAGNTIYF. In nucleotides, the CDR3 is TGCGCCAGCAGCCACTCTATCGACAGGGAAGCTGGAAACACCATATATTTT.

V is TRBV28 and J is TRBJ1-5, with D perhaps TRBD1 (5 bases). Germline V gene sequence: CDR1 MDHEN, CDR2 SYDVKM. Between the trimmed V and J ends, which lost 2 bases and 1 base, there was a span of 12 bases. The CDR3 contains 16 residues. The CDR3 DNA reads TGTGCCAGCAGTTTAAGGGGCTATTACAGCAATCAGCCCCAGCATTTT. Protein sequence: CASSLRGYYSNQPQHF.

V is TRBV5-1 and J is TRBJ1-1; D is ambiguous. Trimming removed 2 bases at V and 0 bases at J, with 8 bases between. The length of the CDR3 is 14 residues. Germline assignment: CDR1 SGHRS and CDR2 YFSETQ. The CDR3 DNA is TGCGCCAGCAGCTTCCGGACTTTGAACACTGAAGCTTTCTTT. Protein product: CASSFRTLNTEAFF.